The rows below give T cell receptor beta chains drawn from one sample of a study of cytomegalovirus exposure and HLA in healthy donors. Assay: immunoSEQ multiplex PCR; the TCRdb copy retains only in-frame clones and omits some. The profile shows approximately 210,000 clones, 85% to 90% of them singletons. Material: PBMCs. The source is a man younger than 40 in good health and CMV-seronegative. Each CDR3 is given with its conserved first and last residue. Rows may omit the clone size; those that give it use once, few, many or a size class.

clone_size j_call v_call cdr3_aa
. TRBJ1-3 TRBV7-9 CASSSPRQGGTGNTIYF
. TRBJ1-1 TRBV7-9 CASNEVRAMNTEAFF
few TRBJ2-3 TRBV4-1 CASSHNLLAASTDTQYF
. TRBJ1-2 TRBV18 CASSLDVGRNYGYTF
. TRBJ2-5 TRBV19 CASSTRGTSGTQETQYF
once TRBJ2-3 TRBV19 CASSMLAGGVTDTQYF
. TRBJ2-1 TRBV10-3 CAISEPGTGDYNEQFF
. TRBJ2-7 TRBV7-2 CASSSQGGEQYF
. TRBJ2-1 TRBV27 CASRPGGARGQNEQFF
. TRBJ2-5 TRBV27 CASSPRGLQETQYF
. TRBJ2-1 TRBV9 CASSVALAGVYEQFF
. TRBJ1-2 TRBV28 CASRIQGGYGYTF
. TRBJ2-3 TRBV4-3 CASSQGAFGAPGTDTQYF
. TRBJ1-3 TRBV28 CASSLRGGAVSTIYF
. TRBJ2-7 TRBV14 CASSQEGPGLAGDPYEQYF
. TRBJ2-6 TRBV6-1 CASSGLTASGANVLTF
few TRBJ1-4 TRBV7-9 CASSLGTGKFEKLFF
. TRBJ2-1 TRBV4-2 CASSQEESAYEQFF
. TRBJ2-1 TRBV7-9 CASSAVGPYNEQFF
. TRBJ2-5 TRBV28 CASSLAGKVQTQYF